The present entry profiles one TCR beta chain with its context. What antigen it recognizes has not been identified. No quality values exist for individual bases; no much larger clone is one base distant. Relative to germline, V is 6 bases shorter and J is 11 bases shorter, with 19 bases between their ends. Counted from cysteine to phenylalanine, this CDR3 has 13 amino acids. Only CDR3 DNA remains: 39 bases, in frame from the first base. TCRbeta CDR3 regions were amplified from genomic DNA using the immunoSEQ Assay, a bias-controlled multiplex PCR. The original pipeline was this. The number of nucleated cells in each sample was estimated by amplification of reference gene primers within the assay. Sequence reads were collapsed and filtered to measure the absolute abundance of every unique TCRbeta CDR3 rearrangement. Productive Simpson clonality was computed per sample as the square root of Simpson's diversity index over productive rearrangements. As stored in TCRdb, this immuneACCESS dataset retains in-frame rearrangements with V and J assigned. A fraction of the clones does not appear; measured against another copy, unresolved V genes explain less than half of the discrepancy, and the remainder lacks a known reason. Clone size and the V and J calls come from that table; the DNA yielded D and trimming. The sample has roughly 120,000 clones on record, 84% of them singletons. The ten biggest clones cover less than 15% of the sample.

The data originate from a study of blood T cell repertoires in COVID-19 (dated by TCRdb to 2019 to 2021). Concerning the study at large: Collaborator samples came from the United States, Italy and Spain and covered acute and convalescent phases of COVID-19. The prospective study material was composed of cDNA or gDNA derived from T cells, B-cell-depleted T cells, or PBMCs. Subjects who had been exposed to COVID-19, were actively infected with it, or had recovered from it provided the deeply sampled blood TCRbeta repertoires that made up the dataset. The repertoires were made available in a free public database intended to serve as a resource for research on the immune response to SARS-CoV-2. The samples were drawn from the first 160 participants of the ongoing ImmuneRACE study and from some 1,300 subjects provided by 6 global collaborators. Nearly every sample came with metadata listing a de-identified subject ID, COVID-19 status, age in years and sex. Where HLA class I and class II types were available, the types were taken from metadata supplied by the sample provider, not from assay-based typing. The investigation overall reported the following: The quantity of clinical and demographic metadata differed by source and by participant and was supplied without curation.

Each collaborating institution followed its own protocols to collect whole blood in K2EDTA tubes. For TCRbeta analysis, collaborator samples were shipped as frozen whole blood, as isolated PBMCs, or as DNA extracted from either sample type. The sample comprised peripheral blood. The receptor comes from an older woman with acute or convalescent COVID-19. Recombination connected TRBV12-3 or TRBV12-4 to TRBJ1-1, with no confident D gene call. The CDR3 in this case is CASSSQNIQPAFF. The DNA reads TGTGCCAGCAGCTCTCAGAACATCCAACCGGCTTTCTTT.